The entry below describes one T cell receptor beta chain. Antigen specificity is unknown. The data belong to a study of cytomegalovirus exposure and HLA in healthy donors. Regarding the study as a whole: Whilst most TCR sequences proved rare, a subset of public TCRs occurred across many donors.

Amplification used 60 Vbeta primers and 13 Jbeta primers. Sequencing was performed with immunoSEQ multiplex PCR; in TCRdb, only in-frame clones are kept and a portion is missing. The repertoire holds about 37,000 clones, about 74% seen once, with more than 6% in the top ten. The CDR3 sequence is 15 residues long. Germline values: CDR1 LNHNV, CDR2 YYDKDF (reference sequence). The V end was cut by 1 base, the J end by 2 bases, with 9 bases between. The sample was PBMCs. This TCR came from a man under 40 in good health and CMV-seronegative. This rearrangement joins TRBV15 to TRBJ1-3; a weak D match, TRBD1 (5 bases). The CDR3 sequence is CATSRVSGAGNTIYF. CDR3 bases: TGTGCCACCAGCAGAGTGTCGGGGGCTGGAAACACCATATATTTT.